The 5 T cell receptor beta chains listed next were all sequenced from one sample in a study of T cells in women clearing cervical HPV infection (dated by TCRdb to the late 2010s). Libraries were built with the immunoSEQ multiplex PCR assay. TCRdb provides this immuneACCESS table in a form limited to in-frame rearrangements. Some clones are lacking; in checked studies, under half of them reflect an unresolved V gene, and why the rest are absent is not known. This sample's table contains about 31,000 clones. Together, the top ten hold 8.4% of the sample. The source material was blood buffy coat. The receptors shown here come from a woman between 18 and 70 years old with a cervical HPV16 infection that either progressed to CIN3+ or cleared (not recorded which).

Concerning this clone: The observed sequence ends 3 residues before the CDR3 terminus, with the missing tail filled in from the germline J gene. This chain links TRBV2 with TRBJ2-2, with 7 bases lining up with TRBD2. This CDR3 contains 15 residues. With 10 bases clipped from V and 4 bases from J, the junction kept 12 bases outside the gene matches. CDR1 is SNHLY and CDR2 is FYNNEI in the germline V gene. The DNA read from the CDR3 is TGTGCCACCTCCGGAGCGACTAGCTTCACCGGGGAG. Translation gives CATSGATSFTGE. The whole CDR3 protein is CATSGATSFTGELFF. Full variable domain (missing parts from reference TRBV2 and TRBJ2-2): EPEVTQTPSHQVTQMGQEVILRCVPISNHLYFYWYRQILGQKVEFLVSFYNNEISEKSEIFDDQFSVERPDGSNFTLKIRSTKLEDSAMYFCATSGATSFTGELFFGEGSRLTVL.

Remarks on this clone: The read falls 3 residues short of the CDR3 end, and the missing part is taken from the germline J gene. The chain combines TRBV20-1 with TRBJ2-1, with 11 bases identical to TRBD2. Per germline, CDR1 DFQATT and CDR2 SNEGSKA (reference sequence). CDR3 length: 15 amino acids. Trimming at V came to 2 bases and at J to 4 bases, leaving 4 bases not matched to a gene. CDR3 bases read: TGCAGTGCTAGAACCGGGACTAGCGGATACAATGAG. Translation gives CSARTGTSGYNE. The complete CDR3 sequence is CSARTGTSGYNEQFF.

As concerns this clone: The read ends 3 residues before the CDR3 terminus; that terminus is restored from the germline J gene. The chain combines TRBV19 with TRBJ1-5; D perhaps matches TRBD1 (5 bases). Trimming left V 0 bases short and J 2 bases short, with 14 bases between. Germline-derived CDR1 and CDR2 are LNHDA and SQIVND (reference sequence). The CDR3 spans 17 residues. The chain's CDR3 is CASSIDRQGSRNQPQHF. The DNA read from the CDR3 is TGTGCCAGTAGTATAGATCGGCAGGGCTCTCGCAATCAGCCC.

On this clone: The read halts 3 residues ahead of the CDR3 end, with the missing end drawn from the germline J gene. V is TRBV5-1 and J is TRBJ2-5; TRBD2 agrees at 7 bases. Germline V gene sequence: CDR1 SGHRS, CDR2 YFSETQ. V dropped 7 bases and J dropped 1; count of bases not matched to a gene: 7. The CDR3 covers 14 residues. The DNA read from the CDR3 is TGCGCCAGCCGTTTTGGGGGGGGCCAAGAGACC. Translating it yields CASRFGGGQET. Given in full, the CDR3 is CASRFGGGQETQYF.

The CDR3 is CASSIVRSTYNEQFF. The sequenced part of the CDR3 DNA is TGTGCCAGTAGTATCGTTCGGTCCACCTACAATGAG. The chain is built from TRBV19 and TRBJ2-1; D remains unclear. The read is 3 residues too short to cover the CDR3 end, so that end is filled in from the germline J gene. Germline V gives CDR1 LNHDA, CDR2 SQIVND (reference sequence). This CDR3 region has 15 residues. V was pared by 3 bases and J by 2 bases, with 11 bases between.